One and the same sample provided the 3 T cell receptor beta chains below, sequenced in a study of CD4 T cells in relation to SARS-CoV-2 and coronaviruses. The protocol was immunoSEQ multiplex PCR, while the TCRdb copy is restricted to in-frame clones and leaves out a portion. The table records about 59,000 clones, around 86% of them present only once. CD4+ T cells from unexposed donors were obtained before the COVID-19 pandemic (2011-2018). The sample comprised memory CD4+ T cells from PBMCs. The receptors derive from a human donor in good health.

The chain recombines TRBV24-1 with TRBJ2-3; D is undetermined. Germline V lookup: CDR1 KGHDR, CDR2 SFDVKD. Trimming took off 9 bases at V and 6 bases at J, with 9 bases between the two ends. The CDR3 totals 11 residues. The CDR3 nucleotides read TGTGCCACCGCCACCGGGGATACGCAGTATTTT. Its protein is CATATGDTQYF.

The chain recombines TRBV6-1 with TRBJ2-3, with unresolved D. CDR1 and CDR2 from the germline V gene are MNHNS and SASEGT. V lost 0 bases and J lost 5, with 15 bases in between. CDR3 length: 16 amino acids. The CDR3 loop is CASSEANPEIQDTQYF. The CDR3 DNA follows: TGTGCCAGCAGTGAAGCGAACCCAGAAATCCAAGATACGCAGTATTTT.

This chain links TRBV5-1 with TRBJ2-7; either TRBD1 or TRBD2 may fit D (6 bases each). The CDR3 spans 16 residues. The ends were cut back, 4 bases at V and 5 bases at J, with 22 bases in the middle. CDR1 and CDR2 (germline): SGHRS, YFSETQ. The CDR3 reads CASSLGHSTSMHEQYF. CDR3 nucleotides: TGCGCCAGCAGCCTGGGACACTCAACTAGCATGCACGAGCAGTACTTC.